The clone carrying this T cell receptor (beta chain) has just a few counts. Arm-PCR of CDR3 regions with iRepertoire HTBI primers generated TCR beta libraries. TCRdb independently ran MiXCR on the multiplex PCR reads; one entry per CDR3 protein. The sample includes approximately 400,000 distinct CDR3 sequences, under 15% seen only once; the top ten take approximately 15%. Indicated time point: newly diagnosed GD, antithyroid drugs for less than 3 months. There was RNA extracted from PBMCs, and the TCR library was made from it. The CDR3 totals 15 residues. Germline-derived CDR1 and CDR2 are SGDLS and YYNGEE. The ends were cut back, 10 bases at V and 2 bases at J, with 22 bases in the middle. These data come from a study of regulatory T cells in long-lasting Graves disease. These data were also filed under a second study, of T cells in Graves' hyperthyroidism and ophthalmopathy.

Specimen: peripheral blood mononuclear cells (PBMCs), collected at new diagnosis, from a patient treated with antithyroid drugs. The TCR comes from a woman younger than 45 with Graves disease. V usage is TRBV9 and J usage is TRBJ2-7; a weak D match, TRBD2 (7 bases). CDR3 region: CASGGPDHKPYEQYF. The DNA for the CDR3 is TGTGCCTCCGGGGGGCCGGACCACAAGCCCTACGAGCAGTACTTC.